This TCR beta chain was found in a study of T cells in narcolepsy. CDR1 and CDR2 (germline): SGHAT, FQNNGV. V gave up 7 bases and J gave up 3 bases, with 23 bases separating them. This CDR3 comprises 17 residues. Notes on the study in general: Autoreactive clonotypes reportedly recurred in blood of same and different patients, not controls.

Relative to its sample, this clone is large. The target antigen is unknown. Clones were read by immunoSEQ multiplex PCR, and TCRdb kept only the in-frame ones, dropping some. The table records about 10,000 clones, about three quarters of them present only once. The TCR sequence derives from a human donor with narcolepsy. The material sequenced was CD45RA- memory CD8+ T cells from PBMCs. The chain joins TRBV11-2 to TRBJ2-3; a possible D gene is TRBD2 (6 bases). CDR3 bases: TGTGCCAGCATCCTCATAACCGCGGGGTGGGAGACAGATACGCAGTATTTT. This encodes CASILITAGWETDTQYF.